These 14 T cell receptor beta chains were sequenced from one sample in a study of shared clonotypes between healthy human individuals. TCRdb keeps only in-frame clones here, not all; method: immunoSEQ multiplex PCR. The sample includes some 1 million clones, 65% to 75% seen only once; the top ten take nearly 1.5%. Sequenced material: memory CD4+ T cells sorted from blood. Subset defined: CD45RA-negative fraction. These receptors originate from a man aged 18 to 29 in good health.

V gene TRBV9 combines with J gene TRBJ1-4; D call uncertain. The CDR3 extends over 13 amino acids. Germline loops: CDR1 SGDLS, CDR2 YYNGEE. V lost 4 bases and J lost 4, with 8 bases in between. The CDR3 coding sequence is TGTGCCAGCAGCCTGGGCCATAATGAAAAACTGTTTTTT. Its protein is CASSLGHNEKLFF.

The genes are TRBV6-5 and TRBJ1-2; D is unresolved. V was cut by 10 bases and J by 0 bases, with 18 bases left in between. Germline V gene lookup returns CDR1 MNHEY and CDR2 SVGAGI. This CDR3 spans 15 amino acids. The DNA of the CDR3 is TGTGCCACCATGGCATCGGGGATGTCTAACTATGGCTACACCTTC. This codes for CATMASGMSNYGYTF.

This chain uses TRBV2 with TRBJ2-3, with 11 bases lining up with TRBD2. Per the germline V gene, CDR1 is SNHLY and CDR2 is FYNNEI. This CDR3 comprises 14 residues. V gave up 6 bases and J gave up 6 bases; unmatched junction bases: 5. For the CDR3, the DNA is TGTGCCAGCAGAGTAGGACTAGCGGGCGATACGCAGTATTTT. It codes for CASRVGLAGDTQYF.

The V gene is TRBV4-1, the J gene TRBJ1-2, with TRBD1 matching over 7 bases. After removal of 3 bases from V and 4 bases from J, the junction contained 8 bases not matched to a gene. This CDR3 contains 15 residues. Germline V CDR1 and CDR2: MGHRA, YSYEKL. The chain's CDR3 is CASSQSGGPGYGYTF. CDR3 bases: TGCGCCAGCAGCCAGTCAGGGGGGCCGGGCTATGGCTACACCTTC.

This chain uses TRBV11-2 with TRBJ2-1; the match to TRBD1 covers 10 bases. V lost 2 bases, J lost 6 bases, and 4 bases stayed unmatched. The CDR3 loop spans 15 amino acids. Germline V gene lookup returns CDR1 SGHAT and CDR2 FQNNGV. CDR3 nucleotides: TGTGCCAGCAGCTTACAAAGGACAGGGGGCAATGAGCAGTTCTTC. The encoded protein is CASSLQRTGGNEQFF.

J is TRBJ2-7 and V is TRBV5-1; 8 bases align to TRBD2. Germline CDR1 and CDR2: SGHRS and YFSETQ. The CDR3 runs to 15 residues. V dropped 0 bases and J dropped 4; count of bases not matched to a gene: 6. CDR3 nucleotide sequence: TGCGCCAGCAGCTTGGCAGGCGGGGGGACATACGAGCAGTACTTC. Amino acids: CASSLAGGGTYEQYF.

The V call is TRBV5-6, the J call TRBJ2-7; D unclear. This CDR3 spans 13 amino acids. Deletions cut 4 bases from V and 0 bases from J, with 8 bases between. Germline-derived CDR1 and CDR2 are SGHDT and YYEEEE. The CDR3 reads CASSPGPSYEQYF. CDR3 sequence (DNA): TGTGCCAGCAGCCCCGGCCCCTCCTACGAGCAGTACTTC.

The chain links TRBV18 to TRBJ2-7, with 8 nucleotides matching TRBD2. With V trimmed by 6 bases and J by 1 base, 5 bases remained unmatched. Germline CDR1 and CDR2: KGHSH and LQKENI. This CDR3 region has 14 residues. In nucleotides, the CDR3 is TGTGCCAGCTCGGCGGGGGGCGCTTCCTACGAGCAGTACTTC. This encodes CASSAGGASYEQYF.

The chain joins TRBV5-1 to TRBJ2-5; D possibly corresponds to TRBD1 (7 bases). V lost 2 bases and J lost 5, with 16 bases in between. The germline CDR1 and CDR2 sequences are SGHRS and YFSETQ. The CDR3 has 15 residues. Written as DNA, the CDR3 is TGCGCCAGCAGCTTCAGACAGGGCGCGGGGGAGACCCAGTACTTC. Its protein is CASSFRQGAGETQYF.

The chain links TRBV5-1 to TRBJ2-1; D is perhaps TRBD2 (5 bases). This CDR3 is 16 amino acids long. V gave up 5 bases and J gave up 6 bases, with 21 bases separating them. Germline V gene sequence: CDR1 SGHRS, CDR2 YFSETQ. CDR3 loop: CASSPNLGSWGNEQFF. The CDR3 coding sequence is TGCGCCAGCAGTCCGAACCTAGGGAGTTGGGGCAATGAGCAGTTCTTC.

This sequence joins TRBV19 and TRBJ1-2; 11 bases are a match to TRBD1. There are 16 residues in the CDR3. The trim removed 5 bases at V and 3 bases at J, leaving 8 bases unmatched. Germline V gene lookup returns CDR1 LNHDA and CDR2 SQIVND (reference sequence). The CDR3 DNA reads as TGTGCCAGTAGTTCCCGTGGACAGGGGGCTTACTATGGCTACACCTTC. Its protein is CASSSRGQGAYYGYTF.

The rearrangement uses TRBV6-5 and TRBJ1-3; D is ambiguous. The CDR3 extends over 14 amino acids. The germline V gene has CDR1 MNHEY and CDR2 SVGAGI. V was cut by 10 bases and J by 3 bases, with 16 bases left in between. The CDR3 sequence is CATAKRDGGNTIYF. DNA of the CDR3: TGTGCCACCGCCAAGCGCGACGGTGGAAACACCATATATTTT.

This chain connects TRBV29-1 to TRBJ1-2; weak D call: TRBD1 (6 bases). CDR3 length equals 14 residues. V lost 2 bases, J lost 4 bases, and 14 bases lay in between. Germline V gene data show CDR1 as SQVTM and CDR2 as ANQGSEA. The CDR3 loop reads CSVETGQILYGYTF. The CDR3 nucleotides are TGCAGCGTTGAAACCGGACAGATCCTCTATGGCTACACCTTC. Full variable domain (rest looked up from reference TRBV29-1 and TRBJ1-2): SAVISQKPSRDICQRGTSLTIQCQVDSQVTMMFWYRQQPGQSLTLIATANQGSEATYESGFVIDKFPISRPNLTFSTLTVSNMSPEDSSIYLCSVETGQILYGYTFGSGTRLTVV.

V usage is TRBV6-6 and J usage is TRBJ2-1; the match to TRBD1 covers 7 bases. V lost 6 bases to trimming and J lost 5 bases; unmatched junction nucleotides: 10. The CDR3 extends over 15 amino acids. Germline V gives CDR1 MNHNY, CDR2 SVGAGI (reference sequence). The CDR3 here is CASRSYRGQNNEQFF. DNA for the CDR3: TGTGCCAGCAGGTCATACAGGGGACAAAACAATGAGCAGTTCTTC.